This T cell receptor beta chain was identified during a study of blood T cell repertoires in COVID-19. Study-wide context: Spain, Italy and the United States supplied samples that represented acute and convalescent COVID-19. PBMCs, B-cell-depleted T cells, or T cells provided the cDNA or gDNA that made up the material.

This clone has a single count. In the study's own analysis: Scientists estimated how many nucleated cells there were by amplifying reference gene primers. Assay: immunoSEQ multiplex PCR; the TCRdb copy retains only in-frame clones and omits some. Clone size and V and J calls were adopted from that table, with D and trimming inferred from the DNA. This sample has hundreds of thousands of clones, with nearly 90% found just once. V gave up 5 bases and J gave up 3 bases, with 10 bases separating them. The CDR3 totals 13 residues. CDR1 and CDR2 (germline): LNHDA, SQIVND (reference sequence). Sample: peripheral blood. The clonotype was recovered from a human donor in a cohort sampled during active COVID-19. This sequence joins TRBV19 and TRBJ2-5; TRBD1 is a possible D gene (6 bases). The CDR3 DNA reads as TGTGCCAGTAGTGTACAGGGTGAAGAGACCCAGTACTTC. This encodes CASSVQGEETQYF.